These T cell receptor beta chains were read from a single sample in a study of beta chain features in type 1 diabetes. TCRdb's copy holds only in-frame clones and misses some; the assay was immunoSEQ multiplex PCR. The sample records approximately 250,000 clones, 16% being singletons. Sequenced material: naive CD4+ T cells from blood. Source of these receptors: a man aged 30 to 45 with type 1 diabetes. Both conserved end residues are part of each CDR3.

v_gene,j_gene,CDR3aa
TRBV15,TRBJ2-1,CATSRDWQREGNEQFF
TRBV29-1,TRBJ1-1,CSVGDRNTEAFF
TRBV25-1,TRBJ1-2,CASSPLAFYGYTF
TRBV7-9,TRBJ1-4,CASSLPRQGEKLFF
TRBV5-6,TRBJ2-7,CASSRTAFGQYF
TRBV27,TRBJ2-5,CASSLMRTGRETQYF
TRBV29-1,TRBJ2-3,CSAGSPLSDTQYF
TRBV7-2,TRBJ2-1,CASSPGSAVFNEQFF
TRBV29-1,TRBJ1-1,CSGSKQVSTEAFF
TRBV2,TRBJ1-2,CASSEAGSYGYTF
TRBV4-1,TRBJ2-7,CASSPPRNRAYEQYF
TRBV30,TRBJ2-3,CAWSRGPSTDTQYF
TRBV29-1,TRBJ2-3,CSARTDTQYF
TRBV27,TRBJ2-7,CASSLAGLLYEQYF
TRBV30,TRBJ1-1,CAWSVSTGNTEAFF
TRBV25-1,TRBJ2-7,CASSPGQGTYEQYF
TRBV7-9,TRBJ2-5,CASSTGTGSETQYF